This entry lists 5 T cell receptor beta chains sequenced from one sample in a study of T and B cells in COVID-19 patients. Each TRB amplification used roughly 240-550 ng of genomic DNA from blood. Multiplex PCR with BIOMED2 TRB-A/B primer pools amplified TRB rearrangements. TCRdb independently ran MiXCR on the multiplex PCR reads; one entry per CDR3 protein. The data show some 10,000 distinct CDR3 sequences, with nearly 30% seen just once and over 25% held by the top ten. Input material: blood. The receptors were sampled from a human donor who had recovered from COVID-19.

The gene calls are TRBV19 and TRBJ2-2; 13 bases map to TRBD2. Germline V gives CDR1 LNHDA, CDR2 SQIVND (reference sequence). V shed 9 bases, J shed 5 bases, and the junction held 9 bases outside the gene matches. This CDR3 comprises 16 residues. The CDR3 spells CASALGLAGVTGELFF. The DNA of the CDR3 is TGTGCCAGCGCTCTTGGACTAGCGGGAGTGACCGGGGAGCTGTTTTTT.

The J gene is TRBJ1-2, the V gene TRBV4-3; no firm D call. The CDR3 loop spans 15 amino acids. The germline V and J ends were trimmed by 0 bases and 3 bases, with 11 bases remaining between them. From germline, CDR1 is LGHNA and CDR2 YSLEER. CDR3 DNA: TGCGCCAGCAGCCAAGAACTGCAAGCCTACTATGGCTACACCTTC. Encoded protein: CASSQELQAYYGYTF.

The table lists this clonotype with a few counts. V gene TRBV6-1 combines with J gene TRBJ1-5; 7 bases align to TRBD1. After removal of 6 bases from V and 6 bases from J, the junction contained 5 bases not matched to a gene. The CDR3 has 13 amino acids. Germline V gene sequence: CDR1 MNHNS, CDR2 SASEGT. The CDR3 sequence is CASRHRGGQPQHF. Here the CDR3 DNA reads TGTGCCAGCAGACACAGGGGCGGTCAGCCCCAGCATTTT.

This clonotype was found a few times. This chain connects TRBV5-6 to TRBJ2-7; tentatively, D is TRBD2 (5 bases). V was cut by 2 bases and J by 1 base, with 13 bases left in between. CDR1 and CDR2 from the germline V gene are SGHDT and YYEEEE. The length of the CDR3 is 15 residues. CDR3 DNA sequence: TGTGCCAGCAGCTTTAAGGCTAGCCGATCCTACGAGCAGTACTTC. Protein sequence: CASSFKASRSYEQYF.

This clonotype rates as medium-sized (0.01 to 0.1%). The chain combines TRBV11-1 with TRBJ2-1; TRBD2 matches at 7 bases. The CDR3 has 15 residues. Germline CDR1 and CDR2: SGHAT and FQDESV (reference sequence). With 4 bases clipped from V and 10 bases from J, the junction kept 13 bases outside the gene matches. This chain's CDR3 is CASSSPLRSGVEQFF. The CDR3, as DNA: TGTGCCAGCAGCTCACCACTTAGGAGCGGGGTGGAGCAGTTCTTC.